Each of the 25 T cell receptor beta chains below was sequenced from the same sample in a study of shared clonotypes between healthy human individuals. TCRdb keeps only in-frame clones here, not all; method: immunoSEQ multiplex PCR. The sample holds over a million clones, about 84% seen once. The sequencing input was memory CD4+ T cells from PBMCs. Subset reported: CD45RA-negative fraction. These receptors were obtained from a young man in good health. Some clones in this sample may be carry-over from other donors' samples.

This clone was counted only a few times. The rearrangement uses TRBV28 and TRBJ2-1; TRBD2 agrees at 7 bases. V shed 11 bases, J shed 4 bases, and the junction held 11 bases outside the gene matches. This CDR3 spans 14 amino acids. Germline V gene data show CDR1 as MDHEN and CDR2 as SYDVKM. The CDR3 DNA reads TGTGCCGGTGGACTAGTAGAAGTTTACAATGAGCAGTTCTTC. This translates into CAGGLVEVYNEQFF. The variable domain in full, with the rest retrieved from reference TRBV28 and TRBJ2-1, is DVKVTQSSRYLVKRTGEKVFLECVQDMDHENMFWYRQDPGLGLRLIYFSYDVKMKEKGDIPEGYSVSREKKERFSLILESASTNQTSMYLCAGGLVEVYNEQFFGPGTRLTVL.

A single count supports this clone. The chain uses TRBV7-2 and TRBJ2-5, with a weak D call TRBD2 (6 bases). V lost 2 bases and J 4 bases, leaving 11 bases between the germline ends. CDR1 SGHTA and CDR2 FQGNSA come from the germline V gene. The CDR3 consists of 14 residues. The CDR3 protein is CASSLMPGAETQYF. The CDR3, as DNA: TGTGCCAGCAGCTTAATGCCGGGAGCAGAGACCCAGTACTTC.

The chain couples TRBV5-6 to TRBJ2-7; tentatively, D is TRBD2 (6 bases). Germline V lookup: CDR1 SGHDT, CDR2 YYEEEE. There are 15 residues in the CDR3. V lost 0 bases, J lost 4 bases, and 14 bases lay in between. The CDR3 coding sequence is TGTGCCAGCAGCTTGGCGGGGGAGTTAAGGTACGAGCAGTACTTC. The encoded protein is CASSLAGELRYEQYF.

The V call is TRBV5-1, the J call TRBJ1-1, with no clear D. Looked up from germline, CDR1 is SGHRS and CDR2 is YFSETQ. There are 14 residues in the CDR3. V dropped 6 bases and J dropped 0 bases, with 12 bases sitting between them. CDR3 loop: CASMELGMNTEAFF. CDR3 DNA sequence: TGCGCCAGCATGGAATTGGGTATGAACACTGAAGCTTTCTTT.

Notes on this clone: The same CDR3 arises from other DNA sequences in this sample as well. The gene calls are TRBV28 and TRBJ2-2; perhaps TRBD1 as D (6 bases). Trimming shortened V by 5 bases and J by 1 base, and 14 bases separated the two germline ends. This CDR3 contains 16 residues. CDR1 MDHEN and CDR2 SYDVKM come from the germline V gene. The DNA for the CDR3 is TGTGCCAGCAGTCGGACCGGGACACGGAACACCGGGGAGCTGTTTTTT. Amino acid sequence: CASSRTGTRNTGELFF.

The CDR3 DNA sequence: TGTGCCAGCAGCACCCGGACAGACTACGAGCAGTACTTC. It encodes CASSTRTDYEQYF. The chain combines TRBV11-2 with TRBJ2-7, with D maybe TRBD1 (6 bases). The germline V gene encodes CDR1 SGHAT and CDR2 FQNNGV. V lost 5 bases to trimming and J lost 3 bases, with 11 bases between them. The CDR3 consists of 13 residues.

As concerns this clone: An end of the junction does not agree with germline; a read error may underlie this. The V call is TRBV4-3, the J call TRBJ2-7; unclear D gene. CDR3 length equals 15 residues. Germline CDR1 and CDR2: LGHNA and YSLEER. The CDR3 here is CASSQAWRQAYEQYF. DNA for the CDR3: TGCGCTAGCAGCCAAGCTTGGAGACAAGCCTACGAGCAGTACTTC.

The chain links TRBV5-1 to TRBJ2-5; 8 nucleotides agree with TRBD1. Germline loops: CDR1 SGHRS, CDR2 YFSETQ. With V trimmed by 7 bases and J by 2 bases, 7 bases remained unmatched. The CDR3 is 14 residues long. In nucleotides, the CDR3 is TGCGCCAGCCGAAGGACAGGGACACAAGAGACCCAGTACTTC. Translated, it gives CASRRTGTQETQYF.

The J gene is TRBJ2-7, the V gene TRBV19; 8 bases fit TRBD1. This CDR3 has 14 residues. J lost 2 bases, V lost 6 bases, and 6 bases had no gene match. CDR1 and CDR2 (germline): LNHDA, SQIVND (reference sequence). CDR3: CASRDRGTTYEQYF. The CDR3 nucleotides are TGTGCCAGTAGAGACAGGGGCACGACCTACGAGCAGTACTTC.

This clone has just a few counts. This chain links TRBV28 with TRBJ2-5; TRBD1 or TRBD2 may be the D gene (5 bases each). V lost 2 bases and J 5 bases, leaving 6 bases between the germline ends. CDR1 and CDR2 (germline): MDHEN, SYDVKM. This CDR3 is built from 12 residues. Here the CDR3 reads CASSLRDETQYF. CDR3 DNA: TGTGCCAGCAGTTTACGGGACGAGACCCAGTACTTC.

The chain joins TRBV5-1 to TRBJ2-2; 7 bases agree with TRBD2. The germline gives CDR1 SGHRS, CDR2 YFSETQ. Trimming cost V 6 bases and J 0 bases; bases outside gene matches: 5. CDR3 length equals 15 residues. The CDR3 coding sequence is TGCGCCAGCACCCCTAGCGGCACGAACACCGGGGAGCTGTTTTTT. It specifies CASTPSGTNTGELFF.

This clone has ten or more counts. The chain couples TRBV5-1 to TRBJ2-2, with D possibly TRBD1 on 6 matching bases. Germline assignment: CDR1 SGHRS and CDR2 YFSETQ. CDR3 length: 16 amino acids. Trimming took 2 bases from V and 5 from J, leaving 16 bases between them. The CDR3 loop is CASSLSQGRRTGELFF. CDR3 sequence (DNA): TGCGCCAGCAGCTTATCGCAGGGGAGAAGGACCGGGGAGCTGTTTTTT.

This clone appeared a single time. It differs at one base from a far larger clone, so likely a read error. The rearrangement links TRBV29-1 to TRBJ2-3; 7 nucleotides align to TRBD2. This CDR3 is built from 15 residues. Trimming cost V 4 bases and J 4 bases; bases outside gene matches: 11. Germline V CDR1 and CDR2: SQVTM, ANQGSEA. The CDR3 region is CSVGVGGRNADTQYF. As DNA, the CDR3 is TGCAGCGTTGGGGTTGGCGGGAGAAACGCAGATACGCAGTATTTT.

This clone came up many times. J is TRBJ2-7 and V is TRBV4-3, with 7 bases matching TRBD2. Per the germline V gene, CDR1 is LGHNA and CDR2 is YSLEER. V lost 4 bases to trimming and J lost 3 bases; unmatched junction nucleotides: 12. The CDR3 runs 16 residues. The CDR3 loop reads CASSPGGGAGFYEQYF. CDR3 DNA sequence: TGCGCCAGCAGCCCGGGTGGGGGAGCGGGGTTCTACGAGCAGTACTTC.

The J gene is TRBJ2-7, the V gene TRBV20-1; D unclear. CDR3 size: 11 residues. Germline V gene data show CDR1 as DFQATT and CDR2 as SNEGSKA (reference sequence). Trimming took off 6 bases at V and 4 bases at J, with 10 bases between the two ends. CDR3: CSARPQYEQYF. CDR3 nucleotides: TGCAGTGCCAGGCCCCAGTACGAGCAGTACTTC.

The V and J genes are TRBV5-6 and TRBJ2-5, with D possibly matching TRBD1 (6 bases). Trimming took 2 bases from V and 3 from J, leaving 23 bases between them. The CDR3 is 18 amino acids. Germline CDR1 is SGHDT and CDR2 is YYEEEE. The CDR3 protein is CASSFSRDRDKSKETQYF. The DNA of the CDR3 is TGTGCCAGCAGCTTCTCTCGAGACCGGGACAAGAGTAAAGAGACCCAGTACTTC.

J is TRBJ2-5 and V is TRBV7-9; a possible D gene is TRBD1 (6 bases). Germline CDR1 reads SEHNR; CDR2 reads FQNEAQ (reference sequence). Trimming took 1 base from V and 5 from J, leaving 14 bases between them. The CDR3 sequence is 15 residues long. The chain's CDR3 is CASSLVVGGWETQYF. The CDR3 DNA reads TGTGCCAGCAGCTTAGTTGTAGGGGGTTGGGAGACCCAGTACTTC. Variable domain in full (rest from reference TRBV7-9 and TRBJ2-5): DTGVSQNPRHKITKRGQNVTFRCDPISEHNRLYWYRQTLGQGPEFLTYFQNEAQLEKSRLLSDRFSAERPKGSFSTLEIQRTEQGDSAMYLCASSLVVGGWETQYFGPGTRLLVL.

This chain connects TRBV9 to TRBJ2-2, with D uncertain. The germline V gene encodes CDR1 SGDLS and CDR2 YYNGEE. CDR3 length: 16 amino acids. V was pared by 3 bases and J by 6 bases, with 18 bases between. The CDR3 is CASSGSRHPSSGELFF. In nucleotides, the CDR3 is TGTGCCAGCAGCGGGAGCCGGCATCCGTCCTCCGGGGAGCTGTTTTTT.

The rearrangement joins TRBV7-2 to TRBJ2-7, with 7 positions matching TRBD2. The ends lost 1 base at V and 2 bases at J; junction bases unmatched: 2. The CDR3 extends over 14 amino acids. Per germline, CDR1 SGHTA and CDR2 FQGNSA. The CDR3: CASSLVGGTYEQYF. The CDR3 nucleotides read TGTGCCAGCAGCTTAGTGGGAGGGACCTACGAGCAGTACTTC.

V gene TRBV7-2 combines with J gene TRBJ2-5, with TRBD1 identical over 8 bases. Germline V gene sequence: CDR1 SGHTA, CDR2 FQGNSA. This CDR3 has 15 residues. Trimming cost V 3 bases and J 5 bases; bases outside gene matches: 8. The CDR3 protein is CASSFSGGQEETQYF. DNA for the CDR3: TGTGCCAGCAGCTTTTCAGGGGGCCAGGAGGAGACCCAGTACTTC.

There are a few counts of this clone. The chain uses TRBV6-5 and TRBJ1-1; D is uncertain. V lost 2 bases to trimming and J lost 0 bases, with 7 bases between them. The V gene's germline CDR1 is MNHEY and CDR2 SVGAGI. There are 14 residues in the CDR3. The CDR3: CASSYDVMNTEAFF. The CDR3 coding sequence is TGTGCCAGCAGTTACGATGTAATGAACACTGAAGCTTTCTTT.

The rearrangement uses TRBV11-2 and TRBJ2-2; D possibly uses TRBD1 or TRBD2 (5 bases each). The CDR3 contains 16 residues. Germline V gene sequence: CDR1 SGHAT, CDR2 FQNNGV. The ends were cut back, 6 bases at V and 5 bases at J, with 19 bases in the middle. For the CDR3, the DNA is TGTGCCAGCAGTATTTCCGGGACCTCAGGGACCGGGGAGCTGTTTTTT. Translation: CASSISGTSGTGELFF.

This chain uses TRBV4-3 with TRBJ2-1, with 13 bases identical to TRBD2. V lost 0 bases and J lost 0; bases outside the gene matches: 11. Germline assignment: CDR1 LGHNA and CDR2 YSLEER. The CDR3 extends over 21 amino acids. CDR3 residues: CASSQDLTSGRAPSSYNEQFF. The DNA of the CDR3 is TGCGCCAGCAGCCAAGATCTCACTAGCGGGAGGGCCCCGAGCTCCTACAATGAGCAGTTCTTC.

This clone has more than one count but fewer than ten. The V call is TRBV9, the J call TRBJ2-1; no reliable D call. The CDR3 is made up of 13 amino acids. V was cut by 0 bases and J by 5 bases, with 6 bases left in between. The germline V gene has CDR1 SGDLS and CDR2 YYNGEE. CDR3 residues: CASSVDPHNEQFF. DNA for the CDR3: TGTGCCAGCAGCGTAGACCCCCACAATGAGCAGTTCTTC.

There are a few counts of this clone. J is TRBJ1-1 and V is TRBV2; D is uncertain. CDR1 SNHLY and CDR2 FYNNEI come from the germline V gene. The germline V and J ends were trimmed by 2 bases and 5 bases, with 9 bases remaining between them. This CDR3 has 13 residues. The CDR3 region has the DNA TGTGCCAGCAGTGAACGCTTAGGAACTGAAGCTTTCTTT. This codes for CASSERLGTEAFF. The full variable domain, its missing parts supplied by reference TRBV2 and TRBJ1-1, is EPEVTQTPSHQVTQMGQEVILRCVPISNHLYFYWYRQILGQKVEFLVSFYNNEISEKSEIFDDQFSVERPDGSNFTLKIRSTKLEDSAMYFCASSERLGTEAFFGQGTRLTVV.